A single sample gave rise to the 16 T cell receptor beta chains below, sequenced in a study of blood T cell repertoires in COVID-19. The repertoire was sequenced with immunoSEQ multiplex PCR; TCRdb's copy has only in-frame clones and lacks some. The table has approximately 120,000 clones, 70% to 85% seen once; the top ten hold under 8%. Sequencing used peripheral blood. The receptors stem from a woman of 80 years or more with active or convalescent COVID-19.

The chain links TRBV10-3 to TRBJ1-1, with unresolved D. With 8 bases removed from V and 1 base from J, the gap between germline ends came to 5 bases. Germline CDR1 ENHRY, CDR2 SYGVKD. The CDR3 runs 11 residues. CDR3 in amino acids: CAILRNTEAFF. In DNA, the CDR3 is TGTGCCATCCTCCGGAACACTGAAGCTTTCTTT.

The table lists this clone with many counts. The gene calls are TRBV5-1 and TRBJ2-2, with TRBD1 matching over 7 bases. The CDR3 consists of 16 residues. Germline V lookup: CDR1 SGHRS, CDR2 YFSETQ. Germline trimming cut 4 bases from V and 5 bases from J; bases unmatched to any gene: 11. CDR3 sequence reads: CASSVESGTATGELFF. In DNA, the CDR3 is TGCGCCAGCAGCGTGGAGTCTGGGACAGCTACCGGGGAGCTGTTTTTT.

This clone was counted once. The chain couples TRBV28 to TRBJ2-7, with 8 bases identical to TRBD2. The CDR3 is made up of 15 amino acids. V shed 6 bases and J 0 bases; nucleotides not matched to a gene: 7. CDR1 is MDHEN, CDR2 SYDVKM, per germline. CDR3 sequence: CASSSTSDVSYEQYF. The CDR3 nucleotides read TGTGCCAGCAGCTCGACTAGCGACGTCTCCTACGAGCAGTACTTC. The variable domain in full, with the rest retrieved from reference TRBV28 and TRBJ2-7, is DVKVTQSSRYLVKRTGEKVFLECVQDMDHENMFWYRQDPGLGLRLIYFSYDVKMKEKGDIPEGYSVSREKKERFSLILESASTNQTSMYLCASSSTSDVSYEQYFGPGTRLTVT.

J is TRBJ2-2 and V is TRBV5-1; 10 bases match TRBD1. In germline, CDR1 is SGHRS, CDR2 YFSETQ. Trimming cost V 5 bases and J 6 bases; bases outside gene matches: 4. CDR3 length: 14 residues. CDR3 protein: CASRPGTGAGELFF. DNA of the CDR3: TGCGCCAGCAGACCCGGGACAGGGGCCGGGGAGCTGTTTTTT. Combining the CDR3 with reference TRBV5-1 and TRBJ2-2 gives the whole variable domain KAGVTQTPRYLIKTRGQQVTLSCSPISGHRSVSWYQQTPGQGLQFLFEYFSETQRNKGNFPGRFSGRQFSNSRSEMNVSTLELGDSALYLCASRPGTGAGELFFGEGSRLTVL.

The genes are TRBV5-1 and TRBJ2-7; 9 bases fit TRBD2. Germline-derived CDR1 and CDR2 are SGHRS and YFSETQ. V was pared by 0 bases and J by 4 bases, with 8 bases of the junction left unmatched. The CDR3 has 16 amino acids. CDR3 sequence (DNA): TGCGCCAGCAGCTTGGATGCTAGCGGGGAATGGTACGAGCAGTACTTC. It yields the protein CASSLDASGEWYEQYF.

For the CDR3, the DNA is TGTGCCAGCAGTCCCCTCGGGGTAAATGAGCAGTTCTTC. Translating it yields CASSPLGVNEQFF. This chain uses TRBV2 with TRBJ2-1; TRBD2 is a possible D gene (5 bases). Germline-derived CDR1 and CDR2 are SNHLY and FYNNEI. The CDR3 spans 13 residues. With 5 bases removed from V and 7 bases from J, the gap between germline ends came to 12 bases.

This CDR3 is CASSIRQGGTDTQYF. CDR3 in DNA: TGTGCCAGCTCAATAAGACAGGGGGGCACAGATACGCAGTATTTT. The chain is built from TRBV6-5 and TRBJ2-3; the match to TRBD1 covers 9 bases. The V segment lost 8 bases and the J segment 1 base; nucleotides outside the gene matches: 7. Germline values: CDR1 MNHEY, CDR2 SVGAGI. This CDR3 has 15 residues.

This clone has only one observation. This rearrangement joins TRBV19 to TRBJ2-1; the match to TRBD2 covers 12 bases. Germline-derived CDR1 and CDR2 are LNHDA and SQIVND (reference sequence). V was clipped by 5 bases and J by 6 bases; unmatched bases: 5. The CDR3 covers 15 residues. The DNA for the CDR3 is TGTGCCAGTAGTCCGACTAGCGGGGGATTCAATGAGCAGTTCTTC. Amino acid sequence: CASSPTSGGFNEQFF. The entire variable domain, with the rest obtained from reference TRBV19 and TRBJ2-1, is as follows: DGGITQSPKYLFRKEGQNVTLSCEQNLNHDAMYWYRQDPGQGLRLIYYSQIVNDFQKGDIAEGYSVSREKKESFPLTVTSAQKNPTAFYLCASSPTSGGFNEQFFGPGTRLTVL.

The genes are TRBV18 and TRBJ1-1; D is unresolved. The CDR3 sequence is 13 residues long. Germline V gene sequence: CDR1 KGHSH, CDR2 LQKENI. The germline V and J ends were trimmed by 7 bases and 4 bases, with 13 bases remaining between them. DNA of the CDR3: TGTGCCAGCTACGCTACGGGTTTCACTGAAGCTTTCTTT. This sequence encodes CASYATGFTEAFF. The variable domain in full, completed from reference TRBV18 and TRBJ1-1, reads NAGVMQNPRHLVRRRGQEARLRCSPMKGHSHVYWYRQLPEEGLKFMVYLQKENIIDESGMPKERFSAEFPKEGPSILRIQQVVRGDSAAYFCASYATGFTEAFFGQGTRLTVV.

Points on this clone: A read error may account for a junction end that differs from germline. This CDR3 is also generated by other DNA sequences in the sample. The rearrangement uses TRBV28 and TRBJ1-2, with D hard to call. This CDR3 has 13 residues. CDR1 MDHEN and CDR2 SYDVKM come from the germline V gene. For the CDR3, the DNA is TGTGCCAGCACCCTCCCTGGGCCCTATGGTTACACCTTC. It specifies CASTLPGPYGYTF.

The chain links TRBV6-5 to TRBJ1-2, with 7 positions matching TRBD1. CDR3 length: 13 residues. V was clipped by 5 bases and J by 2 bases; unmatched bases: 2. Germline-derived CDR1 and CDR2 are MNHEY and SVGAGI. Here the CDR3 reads CASSLGQNYGYTF. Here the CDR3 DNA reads TGTGCCAGCAGTCTGGGACAGAACTATGGCTACACCTTC.

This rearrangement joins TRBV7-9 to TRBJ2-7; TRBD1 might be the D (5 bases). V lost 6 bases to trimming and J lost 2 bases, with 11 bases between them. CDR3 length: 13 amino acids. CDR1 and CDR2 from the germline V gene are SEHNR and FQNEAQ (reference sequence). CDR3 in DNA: TGTGCCAGCAGGGCTGGACAAGCCTACGAGCAGTACTTC. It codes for CASRAGQAYEQYF.

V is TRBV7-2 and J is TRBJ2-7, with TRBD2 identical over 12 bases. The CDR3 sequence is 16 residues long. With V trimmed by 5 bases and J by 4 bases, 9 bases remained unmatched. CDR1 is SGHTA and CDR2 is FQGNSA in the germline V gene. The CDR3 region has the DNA TGTGCCAGCAGCCAATACTCGGGACTAGCGGGTTACGAGCAGTACTTC. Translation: CASSQYSGLAGYEQYF. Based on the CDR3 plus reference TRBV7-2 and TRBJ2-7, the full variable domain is GAGVSQSPSNKVTEKGKDVELRCDPISGHTALYWYRQSLGQGLEFLIYFQGNSAPDKSGLPSDRFSAERTGGSVSTLTIQRTQQEDSAVYLCASSQYSGLAGYEQYFGPGTRLTVT.

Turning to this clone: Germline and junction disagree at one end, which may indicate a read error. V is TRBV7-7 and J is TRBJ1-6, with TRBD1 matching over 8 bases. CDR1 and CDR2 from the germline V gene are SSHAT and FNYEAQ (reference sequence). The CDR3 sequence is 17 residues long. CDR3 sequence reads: CASSLDKGQGRYSPLHF. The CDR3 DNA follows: TGTGCTAGCAGCTTGGACAAAGGACAGGGTAGATATTCACCCCTCCACTTT.

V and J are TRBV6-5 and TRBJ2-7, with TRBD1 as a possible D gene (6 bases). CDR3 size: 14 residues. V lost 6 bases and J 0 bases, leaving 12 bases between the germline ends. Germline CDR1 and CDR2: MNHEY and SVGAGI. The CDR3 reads CASSRQVSSYEQYF. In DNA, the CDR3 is TGTGCCAGCAGCCGACAGGTGAGCTCCTACGAGCAGTACTTC.

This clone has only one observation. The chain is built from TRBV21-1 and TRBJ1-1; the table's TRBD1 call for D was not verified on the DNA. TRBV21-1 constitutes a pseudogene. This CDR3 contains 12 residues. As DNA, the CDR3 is TGTGCCACCAGGGTAACAGTTCCTGAAGCTTTCTTT. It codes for CATRVTVPEAFF.